Each of the 5 T cell receptor beta chains below was sequenced from the same sample in a study of shared clonotypes between healthy human individuals. Clones were read by immunoSEQ multiplex PCR, and TCRdb kept only the in-frame ones, dropping some. The repertoire has more than 2,000,000 clones, about 92% of them found once; the top ten carry 0.35% to 0.45%. The specimen sequenced was naive CD4+ T cells from PBMCs. Subset defined: CD45RA+ positively selected. The receptor source for this set is a man aged 18 to 29 in good health. Some clones in this sample may be carry-over from other donors' samples.

The chain is built from TRBV29-1 and TRBJ1-1; no reliable D call. V gave up 4 bases and J gave up 6 bases, with 12 bases separating them. Germline CDR1 is SQVTM and CDR2 is ANQGSEA. The CDR3 is 12 amino acids. The CDR3 is CSVGWGRSEAFF. CDR3 coding DNA: TGCAGCGTTGGTTGGGGAAGGTCTGAAGCTTTCTTT.

The V and J genes are TRBV15 and TRBJ1-2; 8 bases line up with TRBD1. Per the germline V gene, CDR1 is LNHNV and CDR2 is YYDKDF (reference sequence). V was pared by 2 bases and J by 2 bases, with 7 bases of the junction left unmatched. The CDR3 spans 16 residues. Here the CDR3 reads CATSRPGQEQNYGYTF. The CDR3 coding sequence is TGTGCCACCAGCAGACCGGGACAGGAGCAAAACTATGGCTACACCTTC.

Details on this clone: The same CDR3 is also encoded by other DNA sequences in this sample. This sequence joins TRBV2 and TRBJ2-2; D not resolved. The germline CDR1 and CDR2 sequences are SNHLY and FYNNEI. The V and J ends lost 6 bases and 5 bases respectively, with 4 bases between them. The CDR3 is 11 residues long. DNA for the CDR3: TGTGCCAGCAGCCCGACCGGGGAGCTGTTTTTT. As protein: CASSPTGELFF.

The CDR3 nucleotides read TGCGCCAGCAGCCCCGAGGGTGGACAGGGGGGAGAGACCCAGTACTTC. Translation gives CASSPEGGQGGETQYF. This chain uses TRBV4-1 with TRBJ2-5; TRBD1 aligns across 10 bases. Losses at the gene ends were 4 bases for V and 4 bases for J; bases not matched to a gene: 9. The germline gives CDR1 MGHRA, CDR2 YSYEKL. CDR3 length: 16 residues.

The chain is built from TRBV18 and TRBJ1-1; TRBD1 matches at 7 bases. Germline loops: CDR1 KGHSH, CDR2 LQKENI. V dropped 2 bases and J dropped 0; count of bases not matched to a gene: 6. CDR3 length: 16 amino acids. DNA of the CDR3: TGTGCCAGCTCACCAGACAGGGAACTAATGAACACTGAAGCTTTCTTT. Translating it yields CASSPDRELMNTEAFF.